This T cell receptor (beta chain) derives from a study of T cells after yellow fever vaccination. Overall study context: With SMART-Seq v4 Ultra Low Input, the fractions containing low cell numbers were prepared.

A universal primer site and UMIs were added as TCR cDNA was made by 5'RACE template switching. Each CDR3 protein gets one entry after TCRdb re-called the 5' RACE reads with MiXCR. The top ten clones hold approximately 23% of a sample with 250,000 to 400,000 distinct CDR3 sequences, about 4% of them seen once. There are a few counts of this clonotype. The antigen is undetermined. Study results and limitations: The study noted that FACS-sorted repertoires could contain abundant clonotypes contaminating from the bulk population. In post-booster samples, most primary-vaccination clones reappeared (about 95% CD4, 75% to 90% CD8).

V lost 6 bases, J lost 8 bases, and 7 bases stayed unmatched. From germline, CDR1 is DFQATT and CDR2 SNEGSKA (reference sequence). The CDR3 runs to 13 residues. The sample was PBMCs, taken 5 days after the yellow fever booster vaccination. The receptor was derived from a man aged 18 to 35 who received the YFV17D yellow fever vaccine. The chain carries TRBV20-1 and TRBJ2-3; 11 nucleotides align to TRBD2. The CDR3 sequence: CSALTSGVGTQYF. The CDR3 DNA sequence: TGCAGTGCCCTGACTAGCGGGGTCGGTACGCAGTATTTT.